This entry concerns a single T cell receptor (beta chain). What it recognizes is unknown. The entry originates in a study of beta chain features in type 1 diabetes. Isolated RNA was reverse transcribed in full, so expressed TCRB transcripts were sequenced. Data came from immunoSEQ multiplex PCR; TCRdb stores just in-frame clones and leaves some out. The sample lists some 190,000 clones, 7.8% occurring once. Study-wide results and caveats: Insertions at VDJ junctions were less frequent in type 1 diabetes patients. These patients also deleted more nucleotides at the same junctions. Type 1 diabetes patients had TCRB CDR3s that were shorter (moderately but significantly so) in all four CD4+ subsets.

It was via CD45RO/CCR7/CD25/CD127/CD95/CD27 that CD4+ naive, central memory, regulatory and stem cell-like memory cells were sorted. The CDR3 totals 12 residues. Trimming removed 6 bases from V and 5 bases from J, with 8 bases in between. Germline V gene data show CDR1 as ENHRY and CDR2 as SYGVKD. The sequenced sample was central memory CD4+ T cells from blood. This TCR derives from a woman aged 35 to 49 with type 1 diabetes. The V call is TRBV10-3, the J call TRBJ1-5; D uncertain. CDR3 sequence reads: CAISPGDQPQHF. The CDR3 bases are TGTGCCATCAGCCCTGGAGATCAGCCCCAGCATTTT.